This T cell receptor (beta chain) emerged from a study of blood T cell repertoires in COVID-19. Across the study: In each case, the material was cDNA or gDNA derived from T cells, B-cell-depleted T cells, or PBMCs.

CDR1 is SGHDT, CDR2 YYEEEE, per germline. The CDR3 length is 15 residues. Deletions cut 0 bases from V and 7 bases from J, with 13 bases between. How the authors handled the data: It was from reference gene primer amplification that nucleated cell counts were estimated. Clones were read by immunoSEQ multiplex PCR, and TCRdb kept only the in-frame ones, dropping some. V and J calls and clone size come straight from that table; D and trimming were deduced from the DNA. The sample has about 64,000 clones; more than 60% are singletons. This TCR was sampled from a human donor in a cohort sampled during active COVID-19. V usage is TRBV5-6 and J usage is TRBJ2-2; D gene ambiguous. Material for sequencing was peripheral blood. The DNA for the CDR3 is TGTGCCAGCAGCTTGGACTATAAGCCGAACGGGGAGCTGTTTTTT. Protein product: CASSLDYKPNGELFF.